This TCR beta chain stems from a study of memory CD4+ T cells and cytomegalovirus serostatus. The sort gate was single viable CD3+CD4+CD8-CD45RO+ cells for memory CD4+ T cells. Donors' CMV status reflects serum IgG against pp150, pp28, p38, p52. V lost 2 bases and J lost 1, with 14 bases in between. The CDR3 covers 16 residues. Per germline, CDR1 MNHNS and CDR2 SASEGT. Clones were read by immunoSEQ multiplex PCR, and TCRdb kept only the in-frame ones, dropping some. The sample holds 61,000 or so clones, around 82% seen once. This clonotype was sampled from an adult in good health and CMV-seronegative. Some clones in this sample may be carry-over from other donors' samples. V and J are TRBV6-1 and TRBJ2-5; D may match TRBD1 or TRBD2 (6 bases each). Input material: memory CD4+ T cells from blood. CDR3 region: CASSELGGAVQETQYF. DNA for the CDR3: TGTGCCAGCAGTGAATTGGGGGGCGCGGTCCAAGAGACCCAGTACTTC.